The rows below give T cell receptor beta chains drawn from one sample of a study of blood T cell repertoires in COVID-19. Here immunoSEQ multiplex PCR was the method, and the copy in TCRdb shows in-frame clones only, minus some. This sample has hundreds of thousands of clones; around 89% occur once, and the top ten carry around 1.1%. Sequencing was performed on PBMCs or T cells enriched from blood (not recorded which). These receptors were obtained from a man aged 25-45 years who had recovered from COVID-19. Each CDR3 is given with its conserved first and last residue. D genes are given only for firm matches. Not every row has a clone size; where given, it reads once, few, many or a size class.

V gene	clone size	J gene	D gene	CDR3 protein	CDR3 DNA
TRBV19	NA	TRBJ1-4	TRBD1	CASSIGGTGGEKLFF	TGTGCCAGTAGTATAGGTGGGACAGGAGGGGAAAAACTGTTTTTT
TRBV12-5	NA	TRBJ1-4	TRBD1	CASGTTGTGDEKLFF	TGTGCTAGTGGTACCACCGGGACAGGCGATGAAAAACTGTTTTTT
TRBV7-8	NA	TRBJ2-7	NA	CASRLMTASYEQYF	TGTGCCAGCAGGCTCATGACAGCCTCCTACGAGCAGTACTTC
TRBV6-1	NA	TRBJ1-2	NA	CASSEAGGVGYTF	TGTGCCAGCAGTGAAGCAGGGGGGGTTGGCTACACCTTC
TRBV6-5	NA	TRBJ1-1	NA	CASSNTQVWTEAFF	TGTGCCAGCAGTAACACCCAGGTGTGGACTGAAGCTTTCTTT
TRBV6-5	NA	TRBJ1-6	NA	CASAPRVQYNSPLHF	TGTGCCAGCGCCCCCAGGGTCCAATATAATTCACCCCTCCACTTT
TRBV4-1	NA	TRBJ2-2	NA	CASSQETGYTGELFF	TGCGCCAGCAGCCAAGAAACAGGGTACACCGGGGAGCTGTTTTTT
TRBV19	NA	TRBJ2-1	NA	CASSIVRDWYNEQFF	TGTGCCAGTAGTATCGTCCGGGACTGGTACAATGAGCAGTTCTTC
TRBV29-1	NA	TRBJ2-3	NA	CSGGGGSADTQYF	TGCAGCGGCGGGGGCGGGAGCGCAGATACGCAGTATTTT
TRBV7-9	few	TRBJ2-1	NA	CASSLGVLGEQFF	TGTGCCAGCAGCTTAGGGGTTCTAGGTGAGCAGTTCTTC
TRBV19	NA	TRBJ1-1	NA	CASSIGGKGESNTEAFF	TGTGCCAGTAGTATAGGAGGAAAGGGGGAATCGAACACTGAAGCTTTCTTT